These T cell receptor beta chains were read from a single sample in a study of shared clonotypes between healthy human individuals. Clones were read by immunoSEQ multiplex PCR, and TCRdb kept only the in-frame ones, dropping some. The table shows millions of clones, with approximately 94% occurring only once. Sequences were obtained from naive CD4+ T cells sorted from blood. The receptors were gathered from a young man in good health. CDR3s include the opening cysteine and the closing phenylalanine or tryptophan. The D gene is left open where the match is weak. Size values are once, few and many counts, or a class for expanded clones, and some rows have none.

TRBJ1-3 TRBD1 TRBV4-1 . CASSQEGPDRVIAGNTIYF
TRBJ1-2 . TRBV10-2 . CASRNGLEDGYTF
TRBJ1-2 . TRBV6-5 . CASSYSAQGNYGYTF
TRBJ2-1 . TRBV5-1 . CASSYGPRIRDEQFF
TRBJ2-1 . TRBV2 . CASSERYSSSYNEQFF
TRBJ2-7 . TRBV19 . CASSIDQTLRTYEQYF
TRBJ2-7 . TRBV27 . CASSSMGLTYEQYF
TRBJ1-5 . TRBV7-2 . CASSPDPVRNQPQHF
TRBJ1-6 . TRBV10-3 . CAISEGAGTNSPLHF
TRBJ1-2 . TRBV9 . CASSPEPGGNMPYGYTF
TRBJ1-3 . TRBV11-3 . CASSLEAGNTIYF
TRBJ1-2 . TRBV6-6 once CASSQELQSSYGYTF
TRBJ2-5 . TRBV7-2 . CASSSNYVGRQYF
TRBJ2-2 . TRBV15 . CATSRVGLGELFF
TRBJ2-6 TRBD2 TRBV10-3 . CATKRGTSGANVLTF
TRBJ1-1 . TRBV18 . CASSPSTEAFF
TRBJ2-7 . TRBV6-6 . CASSSDSMSSYEQYF
TRBJ2-1 . TRBV6-1 . CAGGRRHNEQFF
TRBJ2-6 . TRBV9 . CASSPFGSGANVLTF
TRBJ2-1 . TRBV27 . CASTPRPSGRNEQFF
TRBJ2-2 . TRBV10-3 . CAISAVLQYSPNTGELFF
TRBJ2-7 TRBD1 TRBV28 . CASSQPGQSSYEQYF
TRBJ1-2 . TRBV9 . CASSPRTVNYGYTF
TRBJ2-3 TRBD2 TRBV28 . CASSLGTLAGATDTQYF
TRBJ2-6 TRBD2 TRBV19 . CASSIGSGSFYSGANVLTF
TRBJ2-2 TRBD2 TRBV2 . CASKPSGGGELFF
TRBJ2-5 . TRBV14 . CASSQVSGYQETQYF
TRBJ2-1 . TRBV5-1 . CASSLADRTNEQFF
TRBJ1-4 . TRBV27 . CASKDGSWAEKLFF
TRBJ2-5 TRBD2 TRBV9 . CASSALAGAQETQYF
TRBJ2-5 . TRBV18 . CASSVSAASGTQYF
TRBJ2-7 TRBD1 TRBV6-1 . CASRTGRYEQYF
TRBJ2-3 . TRBV6-6 . CASSRQTPSTDTQYF
TRBJ2-1 . TRBV5-1 . CASSLAAPNNEQFF
TRBJ2-3 . TRBV5-1 . CASSSRGDTQYF
TRBJ1-4 . TRBV10-3 . CAISDSITANEKLFF
TRBJ2-2 . TRBV2 . CASRDINTGELFF
TRBJ2-1 TRBD1 TRBV2 . CASSLRQGAGNEQFF
TRBJ2-3 . TRBV7-9 . CASSLTGTRTDTQYF
TRBJ2-7 TRBD2 TRBV5-1 once CASNRGGEQYF
TRBJ1-2 . TRBV6-5 . CASGERALRHYGYTF
TRBJ2-7 TRBD2 TRBV7-2 . CASSSSTGGYEQYF
TRBJ2-7 . TRBV2 . CATRDGGREEQYF
TRBJ2-7 TRBD1 TRBV5-1 . CASPPGDRSPYEQYF
TRBJ2-4 . TRBV5-4 once CASSSPGQGSGNIQYF
TRBJ1-4 . TRBV6-5 . CASSYATGATNEKLFF
TRBJ2-7 . TRBV28 . CASSIQVAYEQYF
TRBJ2-4 . TRBV18 . CASSPPLSQNIQYF
TRBJ2-7 . TRBV7-9 . CASSFGGPDNAYEQYF
TRBJ2-2 . TRBV5-1 . CASGRRTDNTGELFF
TRBJ2-4 . TRBV18 . CASSPPVGAAKNIQYF
TRBJ2-3 TRBD2 TRBV9 . CASSGLADTDTQYF
TRBJ2-5 . TRBV11-2 . CASSPSGGGETQYF
TRBJ1-6 TRBD1 TRBV5-4 . CASSLNRGLNSPLHF
TRBJ2-4 TRBD2 TRBV25-1 . CASSESPGGVKAKNIQYF
TRBJ2-7 . TRBV6-1 . CASSERPSGEQYF
TRBJ1-2 TRBD1 TRBV28 . CASSLGGQGFGYTF
TRBJ2-2 TRBD2 TRBV5-1 . CASSPLAGTNTGELFF
TRBJ1-5 . TRBV7-7 . CASSPGYGQPQHF